Shown below are 16 T cell receptor beta chains from a single sample sequenced in a study of human T cells and chemical hapten exposure. The time point denotes: patch test 2, 6 weeks after DPC sensitization. Noted treatment: therapeutic diphenylcyclopropenone sensitization with weekly scalp DPC. In TCRdb, the RACE reads were re-called with MiXCR into one record per CDR3 protein. Found here are tens of thousands of distinct CDR3 sequences, 10% of them singletons; the top ten hold 2.5%. Here the sequenced sample was whole blood, taken in connection with sensitization to the hapten diphenylcyclopropenone (DPC). The receptors originated from a woman aged 25 to 39 with alopecia areata. Some clones in this sample may be carry-over from other donors' samples.

Ten or more counts support this clonotype. The rearrangement uses TRBV18 and TRBJ1-1; unclear D gene. Germline CDR1 is KGHSH and CDR2 is LQKENI. V shed 5 bases and J shed 3 bases, with 10 bases lying between them. The CDR3 runs 13 residues. The CDR3 DNA reads as TGTGCCAGCTCATTGGGGTTCGACACTGAAGCTTTCTTT. The encoded protein is CASSLGFDTEAFF.

In its sample, this clonotype was seen a few times. The junction shows a germline mismatch at one end, possibly a read error. The chain recombines TRBV5-4 with TRBJ1-1; D may be TRBD1 (5 bases). CDR3 length: 15 residues. Germline V gene sequence: CDR1 SGHNT, CDR2 YYREEE (reference sequence). CDR3 sequence: CASSLKGNWNAEAFF. CDR3 coding DNA: TGTGCCAGCAGCTTGAAGGGGAACTGGAACGCTGAAGCTTTCTTT.

To note about this clonotype: A much larger clone lies a single base off, so this may be a read error. The chain carries TRBV18 and TRBJ2-7; 7 nucleotides line up with TRBD1. The V and J ends lost 6 bases and 9 bases, in that order; junction bases with no gene match: 11. The CDR3 length is 13 residues. Per germline, CDR1 KGHSH and CDR2 LQKENI. The CDR3 spells CASSLGQFPRQYF. The DNA for the CDR3 is TGTGCCAGCTCGTTGGGACAGTTCCCTCGGCAGTACTTC.

The V and J genes are TRBV28 and TRBJ2-5; TRBD2 matches 7 bases. Trimming took 5 bases from V and 3 from J; bases not matched to a gene: 3. Germline CDR1 reads MDHEN; CDR2 reads SYDVKM. This CDR3 comprises 13 residues. The CDR3 sequence is CASSLAVEETQYF. DNA for the CDR3: TGTGCCAGCAGTCTAGCGGTTGAAGAGACCCAGTACTTC.

The chain is built from TRBV4-1 and TRBJ2-7; TRBD1 agrees at 10 bases. V lost 3 bases to trimming and J lost 2 bases; unmatched junction nucleotides: 7. This CDR3 is built from 16 residues. Germline loops: CDR1 MGHRA, CDR2 YSYEKL. The DNA for the CDR3 is TGCGCCAGCAGCCATCCACCGGGACAGGGGACCTACGAGCAGTACTTC. Protein sequence: CASSHPPGQGTYEQYF.

This chain joins TRBV6-1 and TRBJ2-3; the match to TRBD2 covers 10 bases. Germline trimming cut 6 bases from V and 4 bases from J; bases unmatched to any gene: 4. CDR1 MNHNS and CDR2 SASEGT come from the germline V gene. The CDR3 extends over 14 amino acids. CDR3 coding DNA: TGTGCCAGCAGATCAGCGGGGGGGCCAGATACGCAGTATTTT. This gives the protein CASRSAGGPDTQYF.

This clonotype was found a few times. The V call is TRBV6-5, the J call TRBJ2-7; D gene uncertain. The CDR3 contains 13 residues. CDR1 is MNHEY and CDR2 is SVGAGI in the germline V gene. The V and J ends lost 7 bases and 0 bases respectively, with 10 bases between them. The CDR3 protein is CASNGRYSYEQYF. The CDR3 bases are TGTGCCAGCAACGGACGGTACTCCTACGAGCAGTACTTC.

The chain couples TRBV7-2 to TRBJ2-3; maybe TRBD1 (5 bases). V lost 10 bases and J lost 6, with 14 bases in between. The germline gives CDR1 SGHTA, CDR2 FQGNSA. This CDR3 contains 12 residues. The CDR3 nucleotides are TGTGCCACCCAGGGCAGTAGTGATACGCAGTATTTT. The encoded protein is CATQGSSDTQYF.

This clonotype was picked up many times. V gene TRBV10-3 combines with J gene TRBJ2-7, with 10 bases that match TRBD2. Germline V gene lookup returns CDR1 ENHRY and CDR2 SYGVKD. V shed 3 bases, J shed 0 bases, and the junction held 8 bases outside the gene matches. The CDR3 totals 17 residues. In DNA, the CDR3 is TGTGCCATCAGTGACATAGCGGGAGGTCCAAGCTCCTACGAGCAGTACTTC. Its protein product is CAISDIAGGPSSYEQYF.

At least ten counts were recorded for this clonotype. CDR3 coding DNA: TGTGCCAGCAGCCAAGAAGCGGCAGGGGTCGGGGAGCTGTTTTTT. It yields the protein CASSQEAAGVGELFF. The chain combines TRBV4-2 with TRBJ2-2; D perhaps matches TRBD1 (6 bases). Looked up from germline, CDR1 is LGHNA and CDR2 is YNFKEQ. CDR3 size: 15 residues. V was cut by 0 bases and J by 7 bases, with 12 bases left in between.

CDR3 in amino acids: CATSSTGGNSPLHF. CDR3 nucleotides: TGTGCCACCAGCAGCACAGGGGGCAATTCACCCCTCCACTTT. The chain uses TRBV15 and TRBJ1-6; 9 nucleotides agree with TRBD1. V dropped 3 bases and J dropped 7; count of bases not matched to a gene: 1. The CDR3 has 14 residues. Germline-derived CDR1 and CDR2 are LNHNV and YYDKDF (reference sequence). Supplemented by reference TRBV15 and TRBJ1-6, the full variable domain reads DAMVIQNPRYQVTQFGKPVTLSCSQTLNHNVMYWYQQKSSQAPKLLFHYYDKDFNNEADTPDNFQSRRPNTSFCFLDIRSPGLGDTAMYLCATSSTGGNSPLHFGNGTRLTVT.

This clonotype was counted a few times. This sequence joins TRBV6-5 and TRBJ2-7; 10 nucleotides line up with TRBD2. The length of the CDR3 is 15 residues. Germline V gene data show CDR1 as MNHEY and CDR2 as SVGAGI. The J segment lost 7 bases and the V segment lost 2 bases, leaving 8 bases of the junction unmatched. CDR3 residues: CASSYTHGLAEEQYF. DNA for the CDR3: TGTGCCAGCAGTTACACCCACGGACTAGCGGAAGAGCAGTACTTC.

The rearrangement uses TRBV4-3 and TRBJ2-2, with D maybe TRBD2 (5 bases). CDR3 length: 15 amino acids. From germline, CDR1 is LGHNA and CDR2 YSLEER. The germline V and J ends were trimmed by 0 bases and 4 bases, with 9 bases remaining between them. The CDR3 loop is CASSQEGRGTGELFF. In DNA, the CDR3 is TGCGCCAGCAGCCAAGAAGGCCGGGGCACCGGGGAGCTGTTTTTT.

This clonotype was counted at least ten times. This sequence joins TRBV12-3 or TRBV12-4 and TRBJ1-6, with D unclear. Trimming removed 6 bases at V and 1 base at J, with 10 bases between. The CDR3 consists of 15 residues. The DNA of the CDR3 is TGTGCCAGCAGCCTTCGGGGATCCTATAATTCACCCCTCCACTTT. Its translation: CASSLRGSYNSPLHF.

This clonotype was seen repeatedly, ten times or more. V is TRBV7-6 and J is TRBJ1-1; TRBD1 might be the D (5 bases). The V and J ends lost 5 bases and 10 bases respectively, with 17 bases between them. The V gene's germline CDR1 is SGHVS and CDR2 FNYEAQ. The CDR3 is made up of 13 amino acids. The CDR3 sequence: CASSPDNGGRAFF. As DNA, the CDR3 is TGTGCCAGCAGCCCCGACAACGGGGGGAGAGCTTTCTTT. The full variable domain, with the rest looked up from reference TRBV7-6 and TRBJ1-1, is GAGVSQSPRYKVTKRGQDVALRCDPISGHVSLYWYRQALGQGPEFLTYFNYEAQQDKSGLPNDRFSAERPEGSISTLTIQRTEQRDSAMYRCASSPDNGGRAFFGQGTRLTVV.

This clonotype was seen at least ten times. V usage is TRBV29-1 and J usage is TRBJ1-1, with D maybe TRBD1 (5 bases). Per germline, CDR1 SQVTM and CDR2 ANQGSEA. The CDR3 totals 14 residues. The ends were cut back, 3 bases at V and 4 bases at J, with 15 bases in the middle. The DNA for the CDR3 is TGCAGCGTTGACCTCTCAGGGTTGGGCACTGAAGCTTTCTTT. It translates to CSVDLSGLGTEAFF.